The rows below give T cell receptor beta chains drawn from one sample of a study of shared clonotypes between healthy human individuals. The table came from immunoSEQ multiplex PCR; TCRdb's copy has only in-frame clones and leaves some out. The sample shows more than 2 million clones, roughly 96% of them seen only once. Sequences were obtained from naive CD4+ T cells sorted from blood. Receptors originate from a young man in good health. Each CDR3 is given with its conserved first and last residue. A D gene is named only where the DNA matches it firmly. Some rows mark clone size as missing; the rest say once, few, many or name a class of expanded clone.

v_gene: TRBV5-6; d_gene: TRBD1; abundance: NA; len: 14; j_gene: TRBJ2-7; CDR3nt: TGTGCCAGCCAATCCGGGACAGGCCTCTACGAGCAGTACTTC; CDR3aa: CASQSGTGLYEQYF
v_gene: TRBV2; d_gene: NA; abundance: NA; len: 14; j_gene: TRBJ2-7; CDR3nt: TGTGCCAGCAGTGTTGAGTTAGGCTCCTACGAGCAGTACTTC; CDR3aa: CASSVELGSYEQYF
v_gene: TRBV11-2; d_gene: TRBD1; abundance: NA; len: 14; j_gene: TRBJ2-1; CDR3nt: TGTGCCAGCAGCCAGGACAGGGGGTCGGTTGAGCAGTTCTTC; CDR3aa: CASSQDRGSVEQFF
v_gene: TRBV18; d_gene: NA; abundance: NA; len: 14; j_gene: TRBJ2-7; CDR3nt: TGTGCCAGCTCACCCTTCCAGGGGTCCTACGAGCAGTACTTC; CDR3aa: CASSPFQGSYEQYF
v_gene: TRBV2; d_gene: NA; abundance: NA; len: 13; j_gene: TRBJ2-5; CDR3nt: TGTGCCAGCAGCGCAGGGAGTGGAGAGACCCAGTACTTC; CDR3aa: CASSAGSGETQYF
v_gene: TRBV5-1; d_gene: TRBD2; abundance: NA; len: 17; j_gene: TRBJ2-7; CDR3nt: TGCGCCAGCACCGATGGGAGCGGGGGGGCTGGCCTCGGGGAGCAGTACTTC; CDR3aa: CASTDGSGGAGLGEQYF
v_gene: TRBV7-7; d_gene: NA; abundance: NA; len: 13; j_gene: TRBJ2-7; CDR3nt: TGTGCTAGCAGCTCCGGTGCCCACTACGAGCAGTACTTC; CDR3aa: CASSSGAHYEQYF
v_gene: TRBV7-2; d_gene: TRBD2; abundance: NA; len: 17; j_gene: TRBJ2-7; CDR3nt: TGTGCCAGCAGCTTAGCGGGGACTAGCGGGCTTCCCTACGAGCAGTACTTC; CDR3aa: CASSLAGTSGLPYEQYF
v_gene: TRBV5-1; d_gene: NA; abundance: NA; len: 14; j_gene: TRBJ2-3; CDR3nt: TGCGCCAGCAGTGACGGACCTCGGACAGATACGCAGTATTTT; CDR3aa: CASSDGPRTDTQYF
v_gene: TRBV11-1; d_gene: NA; abundance: NA; len: 14; j_gene: TRBJ1-1; CDR3nt: TGTGCCAGCAGCCTCCGACAGACGAACACTGAAGCTTTCTTT; CDR3aa: CASSLRQTNTEAFF
v_gene: TRBV7-2; d_gene: TRBD2; abundance: NA; len: 16; j_gene: TRBJ2-7; CDR3nt: TGTGCCAGCAGCTTAGCGGGGACTAGCGCGTCCCACGAGCAGTACTTC; CDR3aa: CASSLAGTSASHEQYF
v_gene: TRBV10-1; d_gene: NA; abundance: NA; len: 13; j_gene: TRBJ1-1; CDR3nt: TGCGCCAGCAGTGAGTCGGCGAGCACTGAAGCTTTCTTT; CDR3aa: CASSESASTEAFF
v_gene: TRBV18; d_gene: NA; abundance: NA; len: 14; j_gene: TRBJ2-2; CDR3nt: TGTGCCAGCTCACCTTCGGGAGACACCGGGGAGCTGTTTTTT; CDR3aa: CASSPSGDTGELFF
v_gene: TRBV28; d_gene: NA; abundance: NA; len: 16; j_gene: TRBJ1-4; CDR3nt: TGTGCCAGCTTCAGCCCGGTCGGGGCAGGGCTGAGGAAACTGTTTTTT; CDR3aa: CASFSPVGAGLRKLFF
v_gene: TRBV4-2; d_gene: TRBD1; abundance: NA; len: 15; j_gene: TRBJ1-6; CDR3nt: TGTGCCAGCAGCCAAGCCGACAGGGAGGATTCACCCCTCCACTTT; CDR3aa: CASSQADREDSPLHF
v_gene: TRBV5-8; d_gene: NA; abundance: NA; len: 14; j_gene: TRBJ2-7; CDR3nt: TGTGCCAGCAGCATAGGACCCCACTACTTCGAGCAGTACTTC; CDR3aa: CASSIGPHYFEQYF
v_gene: TRBV10-2; d_gene: TRBD1; abundance: NA; len: 15; j_gene: TRBJ1-3; CDR3nt: TGCGCCAGCAGTGGGGCAGGGGGCTCTGGAAACACCATATATTTT; CDR3aa: CASSGAGGSGNTIYF
v_gene: TRBV30; d_gene: TRBD2; abundance: NA; len: 16; j_gene: TRBJ2-1; CDR3nt: TGTGCCTGGAGTGTAGCTAGCGGGAGTCGTGGGAATGAGCAGTTCTTC; CDR3aa: CAWSVASGSRGNEQFF
v_gene: TRBV6-6; d_gene: TRBD2; abundance: NA; len: 15; j_gene: TRBJ2-2; CDR3nt: TGTGCCAGCAGCCAACTAGCGGGAGTGGCCGGGGAGCTGTTTTTT; CDR3aa: CASSQLAGVAGELFF
v_gene: TRBV6-6; d_gene: NA; abundance: NA; len: 14; j_gene: TRBJ2-2; CDR3nt: TGTGCCAGCAGCCAAGGGGCGGCCACCGGGGAGCTGTTTTTT; CDR3aa: CASSQGAATGELFF
v_gene: TRBV9; d_gene: NA; abundance: NA; len: 14; j_gene: TRBJ2-2; CDR3nt: TGTGCCAGCAGCGTAGGGGTCCCCACCGGGGAGCTGTTTTTT; CDR3aa: CASSVGVPTGELFF
v_gene: TRBV2; d_gene: NA; abundance: few; len: 12; j_gene: TRBJ1-2; CDR3nt: TGTGCCAGCAGGAAGGGGTCGAGTGGCTACACCTTC; CDR3aa: CASRKGSSGYTF
v_gene: TRBV30; d_gene: NA; abundance: NA; len: 14; j_gene: TRBJ2-7; CDR3nt: TGTGCCTGGAGTGTACGGAACAGGGACTACGAGCAGTACTTC; CDR3aa: CAWSVRNRDYEQYF
v_gene: TRBV5-6; d_gene: NA; abundance: NA; len: 13; j_gene: TRBJ2-5; CDR3nt: TGTGCCAGCAGCTTGCGGGGGCAAGAGACCCAGTACTTC; CDR3aa: CASSLRGQETQYF
v_gene: TRBV30; d_gene: TRBD1; abundance: NA; len: 12; j_gene: TRBJ2-7; CDR3nt: TGTGCCTGGAGCCAGGGGGCGGGGGAGCAGTACTTC; CDR3aa: CAWSQGAGEQYF
v_gene: TRBV28; d_gene: NA; abundance: NA; len: 15; j_gene: TRBJ2-5; CDR3nt: TGTGCCAGCAGTTCTGCTGGGGGGCACCAAGAGACCCAGTACTTC; CDR3aa: CASSSAGGHQETQYF
v_gene: TRBV6-5; d_gene: NA; abundance: NA; len: 13; j_gene: TRBJ1-1; CDR3nt: TGTGCCAGCAGTATTAGGGTTGGCACTGAAGCTTTCTTT; CDR3aa: CASSIRVGTEAFF
v_gene: TRBV28; d_gene: TRBD1; abundance: NA; len: 15; j_gene: TRBJ2-6; CDR3nt: TGTGCCGCCTATACGACAGGGACTGGGGCCAACGTCCTGACTTTC; CDR3aa: CAAYTTGTGANVLTF
v_gene: TRBV6-4; d_gene: TRBD2; abundance: NA; len: 13; j_gene: TRBJ2-3; CDR3nt: TGTGCCAGCAGTGACTCGGGGGGGACTACGCAGTATTTT; CDR3aa: CASSDSGGTTQYF
v_gene: TRBV30; d_gene: NA; abundance: NA; len: 15; j_gene: TRBJ1-3; CDR3nt: TGTGCCTGGAGTGTACAAGGGTCAACTGGAAACACCATATATTTT; CDR3aa: CAWSVQGSTGNTIYF
v_gene: TRBV5-6; d_gene: NA; abundance: NA; len: 17; j_gene: TRBJ1-3; CDR3nt: TGTGCCAGCAGCTTGTGGTTAGGACCGTTCTCTGGAAACACCATATATTTT; CDR3aa: CASSLWLGPFSGNTIYF
v_gene: TRBV5-1; d_gene: NA; abundance: NA; len: 15; j_gene: TRBJ1-2; CDR3nt: TGCGCCAGCAGCTTGGCCGGAGGAGGGTACTATGGCTACACCTTC; CDR3aa: CASSLAGGGYYGYTF
v_gene: TRBV9; d_gene: NA; abundance: NA; len: 15; j_gene: TRBJ1-1; CDR3nt: TGTGCCAGCAGCCCCCGAGAGGGCCTGAACACTGAAGCTTTCTTT; CDR3aa: CASSPREGLNTEAFF
v_gene: TRBV4-3; d_gene: NA; abundance: NA; len: 18; j_gene: TRBJ2-6; CDR3nt: TGCGCCAGCAGCCATCTCAAGTCCAAGGCTTCTGGGGCCAACGTCCTGACTTTC; CDR3aa: CASSHLKSKASGANVLTF
v_gene: TRBV19; d_gene: NA; abundance: NA; len: 15; j_gene: TRBJ1-5; CDR3nt: TGTGCCAGTAGTATTGGAGGGAGTAGCAATCAGCCCCAGCATTTT; CDR3aa: CASSIGGSSNQPQHF
v_gene: TRBV4-1; d_gene: NA; abundance: NA; len: 17; j_gene: TRBJ1-2; CDR3nt: TGCGCCAGCAGCCAAGATGCGGCTTTAGTACGGGGGCGCGGCTACACCTTC; CDR3aa: CASSQDAALVRGRGYTF
v_gene: TRBV27; d_gene: NA; abundance: NA; len: 14; j_gene: TRBJ2-1; CDR3nt: TGTGCCAGCAGTCCGAGGGGTCAGAACAATGAGCAGTTCTTC; CDR3aa: CASSPRGQNNEQFF
v_gene: TRBV7-9; d_gene: NA; abundance: NA; len: 14; j_gene: TRBJ2-3; CDR3nt: TGTGCCAGCAGCTTGACACTTCAAACAGATACGCAGTATTTT; CDR3aa: CASSLTLQTDTQYF
v_gene: TRBV18; d_gene: TRBD1; abundance: once; len: 15; j_gene: TRBJ2-1; CDR3nt: TGTGCCAGCTCACCCGGGACAGGCTCCTACAATGAGCAGTTCTTC; CDR3aa: CASSPGTGSYNEQFF
v_gene: TRBV6-1; d_gene: NA; abundance: NA; len: 14; j_gene: TRBJ1-1; CDR3nt: TGTGCCAGCAGTATACAAGGGGGGAACACTGAAGCTTTCTTT; CDR3aa: CASSIQGGNTEAFF
v_gene: TRBV11-2; d_gene: NA; abundance: once; len: 15; j_gene: TRBJ2-3; CDR3nt: TGTGCCAGCAGCTTGGGGGGATCACGCACAGATACGCAGTATTTT; CDR3aa: CASSLGGSRTDTQYF
v_gene: TRBV7-2; d_gene: TRBD1; abundance: NA; len: 13; j_gene: TRBJ1-1; CDR3nt: TGTGCCAGCAGACAGGGGGCCGGGACTGAAGCTTTCTTT; CDR3aa: CASRQGAGTEAFF
v_gene: TRBV6-5; d_gene: TRBD1; abundance: NA; len: 16; j_gene: TRBJ1-2; CDR3nt: TGTGCCAGCAGTTCCCCCCGACAGGGGACAAAGTATGGCTACACCTTC; CDR3aa: CASSSPRQGTKYGYTF
v_gene: TRBV7-2; d_gene: NA; abundance: NA; len: 13; j_gene: TRBJ1-5; CDR3nt: TGTGCCAGCAGCTTACGGGTAGATCAGCCCCAGCATTTT; CDR3aa: CASSLRVDQPQHF